This entry concerns a single TCR beta chain. From germline, CDR1 is GTSNPN and CDR2 SVGIG (reference sequence). The CDR3 consists of 13 residues. Profiled with immunoSEQ multiplex PCR; TCRdb holds only in-frame clones, not every one. The sample yields tens of thousands of clones, about 83% seen once. The entry originates in a study of glioma-infiltrating T cells after dendritic cell vaccination. For the study at large: Samples are from glioblastoma patients in Phase I and II dendritic cell vaccine trials.

The sequencing here drew on blood, taken before dendritic cell vaccination. The source of this sequence is a human donor with glioblastoma. The chain carries TRBV30 and TRBJ2-5; a weak D match, TRBD2 (5 bases). The DNA matches TRBJ2-7 better at its end, which makes the J call doubtful. The CDR3 reads CASMTTGGYEQYF. The CDR3 region has the DNA TGTGCCTCTATGACTACGGGTGGGTACGAGCAGTACTTC.